Below, one TCR beta chain is given with its context. The CDR3 consists of 15 residues. Trimming stripped 4 bases from V and 5 bases from J, with 17 bases between. CDR1 and CDR2 (germline): SNHLY, FYNNEI. The entry originates in a study of T cells in tumors after PD-1 blockade. Here immunoSEQ multiplex PCR was the method, and the copy in TCRdb shows in-frame clones only, minus some. Here the sample spans about 13,000 clones, about 60% being singletons. The chain joins TRBV2 to TRBJ1-1; possible D gene TRBD1, 6 bases. The sample here was tumor tissue, taken before anti-PD-1 treatment. The receptor was derived from a human donor with cutaneous squamous cell carcinoma. The CDR3 DNA sequence: TGTGCCAGCAGTGCGGGGGGCAAACGAGGGACTGAAGCTTTCTTT. Its translation is CASSAGGKRGTEAFF. The variable domain in full, completed from reference TRBV2 and TRBJ1-1, reads EPEVTQTPSHQVTQMGQEVILRCVPISNHLYFYWYRQILGQKVEFLVSFYNNEISEKSEIFDDQFSVERPDGSNFTLKIRSTKLEDSAMYFCASSAGGKRGTEAFFGQGTRLTVV.